This passage covers 23 T cell receptor beta chains from one sample sequenced in a study of graft-versus-host responses after intestinal transplantation (dated by TCRdb to the early 2020s). Reading the label with the study, this specimen's time point is: cells obtained before transplantation from donor or recipient. For these TCRs, the target antigens are not known. The library was produced with the immunoSEQ multiplex PCR assay. This is the immuneACCESS table as TCRdb keeps it, with only in-frame sequences that have V and J called. A part of the clones is gone; compared with another copy, unresolved V genes explain less than half, and the rest is unexplained. This sample comprises around 100,000 clones, roughly 92% of them detected only once. The biggest ten clones account for about 0.25% of the sample. The input for sequencing was unstimulated CD4+ T cells sorted from spleen or lymph node cells, taken before transplant. The receptors here all came from a human donor who was the organ donor for an intestinal transplant.

The chain uses TRBV6-1 and TRBJ2-6; D not certain. Per the germline V gene, CDR1 is MNHNS and CDR2 is SASEGT. The CDR3 consists of 15 residues. V was cut by 7 bases and J by 4 bases, with 14 bases left in between. CDR3 bases: TGTGCCAGCACCCGAACGAGTGCCGGGGCCAACGTCCTGACTTTC. Protein: CASTRTSAGANVLTF.

In this sample, this clone turned up a few times. The rearrangement joins TRBV6-7 to TRBJ1-1, with unresolved D. TRBV6-7 is annotated as an ORF whose role is uncertain. Trimming removed 2 bases at V and 11 bases at J, with 6 bases between. The CDR3 contains 10 residues. CDR3 region: CASSYRRAFF. The CDR3 coding sequence is TGTGCCAGCAGTTACCGAAGGGCTTTCTTT.

Worth noting for this clone: A read error may account for a junction end that differs from germline. This sequence joins TRBV4-1 and TRBJ1-3; 7 bases map to TRBD1. CDR1 and CDR2 from the germline V gene are MGHRA and YSYEKL. The CDR3 consists of 15 residues. The DNA for the CDR3 is TGTGCCAGCAGCAGTACAGGGGTCTCTGGAAACACCATATATTTT. It encodes CASSSTGVSGNTIYF.

The chain joins TRBV7-9 to TRBJ1-4, with D uncertain. The ends were cut back, 8 bases at V and 5 bases at J, with 9 bases in the middle. CDR1 is SEHNR and CDR2 is FQNEAQ in the germline V gene (reference sequence). The CDR3 is made up of 12 amino acids. The CDR3 DNA follows: TGTGCCAGCGCCAGGAGAAATGAAAAACTGTTTTTT. Encoded protein: CASARRNEKLFF.

V and J are TRBV5-1 and TRBJ1-1; D call uncertain. The V end was cut by 4 bases, the J end by 5 bases, with 12 bases between. The CDR3 sequence is 13 residues long. The germline CDR1 and CDR2 sequences are SGHRS and YFSETQ. CDR3 protein: CASSGVLGTEAFF. As DNA, the CDR3 is TGCGCCAGCAGCGGGGTCCTGGGGACTGAAGCTTTCTTT. The complete variable domain, with remaining parts taken from reference TRBV5-1 and TRBJ1-1, reads KAGVTQTPRYLIKTRGQQVTLSCSPISGHRSVSWYQQTPGQGLQFLFEYFSETQRNKGNFPGRFSGRQFSNSRSEMNVSTLELGDSALYLCASSGVLGTEAFFGQGTRLTVV.

The chain joins TRBV7-9 to TRBJ2-2; D is ambiguous. The CDR3 covers 15 residues. Germline V gene lookup returns CDR1 SEHNR and CDR2 FQNEAQ (reference sequence). V lost 5 bases, J lost 0 bases, and 10 bases lay in between. CDR3: CASSVRAPNTGELFF. The CDR3 coding sequence is TGTGCCAGCAGCGTCCGGGCTCCGAACACCGGGGAGCTGTTTTTT.

The chain employs TRBV6-1 and TRBJ2-5, with TRBD1 as a possible D gene (6 bases). Trimming removed 2 bases at V and 5 bases at J, with 15 bases between. The CDR3 has 15 residues. CDR1 and CDR2 from the germline V gene are MNHNS and SASEGT. The CDR3 here is CASSESRGWEETQYF. CDR3 in DNA: TGTGCCAGCAGTGAATCCAGGGGCTGGGAGGAGACCCAGTACTTC.

J is TRBJ2-3 and V is TRBV9; no firm D call. Looked up from germline, CDR1 is SGDLS and CDR2 is YYNGEE. The CDR3 is made up of 12 amino acids. Trimming removed 3 bases at V and 6 bases at J, with 8 bases between. The CDR3 region has the DNA TGTGCCAGCAGCGCGAACGGGGATACGCAGTATTTT. As protein: CASSANGDTQYF.

This clone was observed a single time. The chain employs TRBV5-6 and TRBJ1-5, with D unresolved. Germline values: CDR1 SGHDT, CDR2 YYEEEE. V lost 4 bases and J 7 bases, leaving 15 bases between the germline ends. The CDR3 has 14 residues. The CDR3 DNA reads TGTGCCAGCAGCGGCAAGGACGGCTCACAGCCCCAGCATTTT. Protein sequence: CASSGKDGSQPQHF.

The rearrangement uses TRBV15 and TRBJ2-3; D ambiguous. The CDR3 spans 13 residues. CDR1 is LNHNV, CDR2 YYDKDF, per germline (reference sequence). V dropped 5 bases and J dropped 2 bases, with 8 bases sitting between them. The CDR3 reads CATSPDITDTQYF. CDR3 DNA sequence: TGTGCCACCAGCCCTGATATCACAGATACGCAGTATTTT.

The V gene is TRBV6-6, the J gene TRBJ2-7; perhaps D is TRBD1 or TRBD2 (6 bases each). The V gene's germline CDR1 is MNHNY and CDR2 SVGAGI (reference sequence). The V end was cut by 2 bases, the J end by 5 bases, with 10 bases between. The CDR3 loop spans 13 amino acids. In nucleotides, the CDR3 is TGTGCCAGCAGTTACCGAGGGGGGAACGAGCAGTACTTC. Translation: CASSYRGGNEQYF.

The rearrangement uses TRBV5-1 and TRBJ2-2; no definite D call. The CDR3 extends over 16 amino acids. Germline CDR1 and CDR2: SGHRS and YFSETQ. Deletions cut 1 base from V and 1 base from J, with 11 bases between. CDR3 residues: CASSLPDGKNTGELFF. CDR3 bases: TGCGCCAGCAGCTTGCCCGATGGGAAGAACACCGGGGAGCTGTTTTTT.

This chain links TRBV7-9 with TRBJ1-2; D remains unclear. This CDR3 region has 13 residues. The V end lost 2 bases, the J end lost 4 bases, and 8 bases lay between the germline ends. From germline, CDR1 is SEHNR and CDR2 FQNEAQ (reference sequence). This CDR3 is CASSLPQSYGYTF. Written as DNA, the CDR3 is TGTGCCAGCAGCTTACCACAGAGCTATGGCTACACCTTC.

This clone was recorded only once. The chain has TRBV2 and TRBJ2-1; no reliable D call. V gave up 6 bases and J gave up 0 bases, with 9 bases separating them. The germline V gene encodes CDR1 SNHLY and CDR2 FYNNEI. This CDR3 is built from 14 residues. The CDR3 here is CASRIDNSYNEQFF. The CDR3 DNA sequence: TGTGCCAGCAGGATCGATAACTCCTACAATGAGCAGTTCTTC.

This clone was picked up one time. V and J are TRBV4-1 and TRBJ2-5; D gene uncertain. The CDR3 has 13 residues. V was shortened by 4 bases and J by 4 bases, with 10 bases between the two germline ends. Germline lookup yields CDR1 MGHRA and CDR2 YSYEKL. The CDR3 protein is CASSRWAGETQYF. The CDR3 nucleotides are TGCGCCAGCAGCCGTTGGGCAGGAGAGACCCAGTACTTC.

The J gene is TRBJ2-7, the V gene TRBV25-1; D assignment may be TRBD1 or TRBD2 (5 bases each). The V gene lost 5 bases and the J gene lost 2 bases, with 16 bases spanning the gap. This CDR3 region has 15 residues. Per the germline V gene, CDR1 is MGHDK and CDR2 is SYGVNS. The chain's CDR3 is CASSSGLEKTYEQYF. The CDR3 coding sequence is TGTGCCAGCAGTTCGGGGCTAGAGAAGACCTACGAGCAGTACTTC.

The chain links TRBV6-1 to TRBJ2-7; D unresolved. The CDR3 extends over 10 amino acids. Trimming took off 2 bases at V and 7 bases at J, with 3 bases between the two ends. CDR1 and CDR2 (germline): MNHNS, SASEGT. The CDR3 DNA sequence: TGTGCCAGCAGTGAACTAGAGCAGTACTTC. Encoded protein: CASSELEQYF.

The chain is built from TRBV7-9 and TRBJ1-2; 7 bases agree with TRBD1. V lost 5 bases, J lost 5 bases, and 5 bases stayed unmatched. This CDR3 contains 13 residues. Germline CDR1 and CDR2: SEHNR and FQNEAQ (reference sequence). The DNA of the CDR3 is TGTGCCAGCAGCCCCTTACAGGGGTATGGCTACACCTTC. Encoded protein: CASSPLQGYGYTF.

The chain links TRBV7-9 to TRBJ1-3; unclear D gene. This CDR3 is built from 17 residues. V was pared by 5 bases and J by 1 base, with 18 bases between. Looked up from germline, CDR1 is SEHNR and CDR2 is FQNEAQ (reference sequence). The CDR3 loop reads CASSPTLGGPSGNTIYF. For the CDR3, the DNA is TGTGCCAGCAGCCCCACACTCGGAGGGCCGTCTGGAAACACCATATATTTT.

The chain employs TRBV27 and TRBJ2-7; unclear D gene. CDR1 and CDR2 from the germline V gene are MNHEY and SMNVEV (reference sequence). The CDR3 extends over 13 amino acids. V was shortened by 8 bases and J by 7 bases, with 18 bases between the two germline ends. This CDR3 reads CASRNSAVEEQYF. Here the CDR3 DNA reads TGTGCCAGCCGAAACTCGGCGGTTGAAGAGCAGTACTTC.

The chain uses TRBV7-2 and TRBJ2-5; 9 nucleotides agree with TRBD2. CDR3 length: 19 amino acids. Germline V lookup: CDR1 SGHTA, CDR2 FQGNSA. The V segment lost 6 bases and the J segment 1 base; nucleotides outside the gene matches: 18. Written as DNA, the CDR3 is TGTGCCAGCAGTCCCCGGGCGGGTAGCGGGAGAGCCCTCCAAGAGACCCAGTACTTC. Its protein is CASSPRAGSGRALQETQYF. Based on the CDR3 plus reference TRBV7-2 and TRBJ2-5, the full variable domain is GAGVSQSPSNKVTEKGKDVELRCDPISGHTALYWYRQSLGQGLEFLIYFQGNSAPDKSGLPSDRFSAERTGGSVSTLTIQRTQQEDSAVYLCASSPRAGSGRALQETQYFGPGTRLLVL.

The chain's CDR3 is CASSPSTVAYEQYF. The CDR3 DNA reads as TGCGCCAGCAGCCCATCGACAGTAGCCTACGAGCAGTACTTC. V is TRBV5-1 and J is TRBJ2-7; D possibly corresponds to TRBD1 (5 bases). Trimming stripped 4 bases from V and 2 bases from J, with 13 bases between. In germline, CDR1 is SGHRS, CDR2 YFSETQ. The CDR3 has 14 residues. Based on the CDR3 plus reference TRBV5-1 and TRBJ2-7, the full variable domain is KAGVTQTPRYLIKTRGQQVTLSCSPISGHRSVSWYQQTPGQGLQFLFEYFSETQRNKGNFPGRFSGRQFSNSRSEMNVSTLELGDSALYLCASSPSTVAYEQYFGPGTRLTVT.

The genes are TRBV5-6 and TRBJ1-5; the D is unclear. Germline CDR1 reads SGHDT; CDR2 reads YYEEEE. Trimming took 5 bases from V and 2 from J, leaving 8 bases between them. The CDR3 is made up of 13 amino acids. CDR3 region: CASSVGGNQPQHF. The CDR3 coding sequence is TGTGCCAGCAGTGTTGGGGGCAATCAGCCCCAGCATTTT.